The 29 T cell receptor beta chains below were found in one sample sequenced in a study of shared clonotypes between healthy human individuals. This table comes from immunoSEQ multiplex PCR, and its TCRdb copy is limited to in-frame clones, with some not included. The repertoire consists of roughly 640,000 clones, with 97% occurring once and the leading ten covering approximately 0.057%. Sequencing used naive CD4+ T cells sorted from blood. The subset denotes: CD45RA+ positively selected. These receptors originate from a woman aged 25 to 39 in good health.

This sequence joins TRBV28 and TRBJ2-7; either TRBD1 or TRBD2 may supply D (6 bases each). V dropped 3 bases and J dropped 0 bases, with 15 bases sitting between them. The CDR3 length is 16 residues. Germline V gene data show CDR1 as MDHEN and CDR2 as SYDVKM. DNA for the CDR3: TGTGCCAGCAGTTTCGCCGGGGGCCGCCTCTCCTACGAGCAGTACTTC. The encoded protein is CASSFAGGRLSYEQYF.

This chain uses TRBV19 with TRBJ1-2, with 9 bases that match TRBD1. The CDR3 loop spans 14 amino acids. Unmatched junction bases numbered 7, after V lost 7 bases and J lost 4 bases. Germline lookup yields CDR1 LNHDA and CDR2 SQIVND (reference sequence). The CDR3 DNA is TGTGCCAGTAACCCCGGACAGGGGACCTATGGCTACACCTTC. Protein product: CASNPGQGTYGYTF.

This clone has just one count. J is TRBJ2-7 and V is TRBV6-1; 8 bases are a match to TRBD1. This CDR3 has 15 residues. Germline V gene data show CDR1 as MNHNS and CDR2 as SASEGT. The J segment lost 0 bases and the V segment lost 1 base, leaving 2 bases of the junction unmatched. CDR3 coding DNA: TGTGCCAGCAGTGAAGAGGGGACAGGCTCCTACGAGCAGTACTTC. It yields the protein CASSEEGTGSYEQYF.

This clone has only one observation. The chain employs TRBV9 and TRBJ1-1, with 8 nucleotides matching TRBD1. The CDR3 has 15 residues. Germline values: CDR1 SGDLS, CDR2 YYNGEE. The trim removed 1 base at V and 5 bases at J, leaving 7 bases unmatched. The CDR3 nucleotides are TGTGCCAGCAGCGTATCACAGGGGGTTTGGACTGAAGCTTTCTTT. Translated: CASSVSQGVWTEAFF.

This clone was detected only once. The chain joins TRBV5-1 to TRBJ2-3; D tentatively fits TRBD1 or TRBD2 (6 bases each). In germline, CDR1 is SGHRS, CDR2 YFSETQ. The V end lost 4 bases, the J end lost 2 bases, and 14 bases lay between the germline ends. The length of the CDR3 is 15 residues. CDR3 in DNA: TGCGCCAGCAGCGTCGACGGGGGCCTCACAGATACGCAGTATTTT. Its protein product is CASSVDGGLTDTQYF.

In DNA, the CDR3 is TGTGCCAGTAGTATAAGTTTCAGGGATCAGCCCCAGCATTTT. Translation: CASSISFRDQPQHF. This chain connects TRBV19 to TRBJ1-5, with TRBD1 as a possible D gene (5 bases). V shed 2 bases and J shed 5 bases, with 10 bases lying between them. Germline assignment: CDR1 LNHDA and CDR2 SQIVND (reference sequence). The CDR3 loop spans 14 amino acids.

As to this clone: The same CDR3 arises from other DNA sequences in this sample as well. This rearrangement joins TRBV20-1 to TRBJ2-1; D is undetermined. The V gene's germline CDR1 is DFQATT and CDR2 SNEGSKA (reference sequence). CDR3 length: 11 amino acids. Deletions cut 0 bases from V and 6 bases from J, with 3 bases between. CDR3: CSAREVNEQFF. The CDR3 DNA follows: TGCAGTGCTAGAGAGGTCAATGAGCAGTTCTTC.

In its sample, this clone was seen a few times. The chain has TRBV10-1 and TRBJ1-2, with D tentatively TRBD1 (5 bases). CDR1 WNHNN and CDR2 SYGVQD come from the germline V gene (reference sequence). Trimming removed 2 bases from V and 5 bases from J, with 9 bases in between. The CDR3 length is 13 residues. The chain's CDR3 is CASSEKGAYGYTF. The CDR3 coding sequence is TGCGCCAGCAGTGAGAAAGGGGCGTATGGCTACACCTTC.

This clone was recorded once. As DNA, the CDR3 is TGTGCCAGCGGACCAGGGAGGGACACTGAAGCTTTCTTT. It encodes CASGPGRDTEAFF. V usage is TRBV6-5 and J usage is TRBJ1-1, with D perhaps TRBD1 (5 bases). This CDR3 spans 13 amino acids. V was cut by 8 bases and J by 3 bases, with 13 bases left in between. Germline CDR1 reads MNHEY; CDR2 reads SVGAGI.

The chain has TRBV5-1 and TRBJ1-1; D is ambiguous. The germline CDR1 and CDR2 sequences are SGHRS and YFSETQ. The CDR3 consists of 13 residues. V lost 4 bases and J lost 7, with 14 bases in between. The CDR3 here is CASSPLRGNEAFF. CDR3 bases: TGCGCCAGCAGCCCACTCCGAGGTAATGAAGCTTTCTTT.

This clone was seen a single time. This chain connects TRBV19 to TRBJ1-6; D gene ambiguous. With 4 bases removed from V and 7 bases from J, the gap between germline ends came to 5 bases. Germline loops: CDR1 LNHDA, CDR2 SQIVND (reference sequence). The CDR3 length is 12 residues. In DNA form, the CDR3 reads TGTGCCAGTAGTACGCTCAATTCACCCCTCCACTTT. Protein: CASSTLNSPLHF.

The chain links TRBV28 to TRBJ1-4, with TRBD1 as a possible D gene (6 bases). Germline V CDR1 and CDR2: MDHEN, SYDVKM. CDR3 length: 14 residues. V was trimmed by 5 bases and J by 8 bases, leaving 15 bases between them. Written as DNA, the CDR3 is TGTGCCAGCAGTCCCCAGGGGAGTCGAGAAAAACTGTTTTTT. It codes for CASSPQGSREKLFF.

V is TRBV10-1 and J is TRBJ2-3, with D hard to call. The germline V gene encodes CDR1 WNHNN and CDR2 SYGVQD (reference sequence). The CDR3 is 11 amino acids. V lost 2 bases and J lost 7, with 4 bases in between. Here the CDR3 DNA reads TGCGCCAGCAGTGAGATGCATACGCAGTATTTT. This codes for CASSEMHTQYF.

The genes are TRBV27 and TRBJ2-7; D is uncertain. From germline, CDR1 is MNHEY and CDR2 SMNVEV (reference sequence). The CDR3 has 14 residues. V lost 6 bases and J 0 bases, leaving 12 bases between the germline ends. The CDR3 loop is CASRSLARSYEQYF. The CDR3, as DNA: TGTGCCAGCAGGTCACTGGCCCGCTCCTACGAGCAGTACTTC.

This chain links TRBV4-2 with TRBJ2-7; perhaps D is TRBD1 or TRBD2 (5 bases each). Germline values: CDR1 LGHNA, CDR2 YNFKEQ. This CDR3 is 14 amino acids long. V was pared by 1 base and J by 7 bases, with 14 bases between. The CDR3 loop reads CASSQGPGDREQYF. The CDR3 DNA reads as TGTGCCAGCAGCCAAGGGCCCGGGGACCGGGAGCAGTACTTC.

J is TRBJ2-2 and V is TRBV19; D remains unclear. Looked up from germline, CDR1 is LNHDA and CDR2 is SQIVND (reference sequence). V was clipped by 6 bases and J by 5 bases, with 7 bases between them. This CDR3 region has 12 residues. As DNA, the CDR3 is TGTGCCAGTAGGGTCGGGACCGGGGAGCTGTTTTTT. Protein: CASRVGTGELFF.

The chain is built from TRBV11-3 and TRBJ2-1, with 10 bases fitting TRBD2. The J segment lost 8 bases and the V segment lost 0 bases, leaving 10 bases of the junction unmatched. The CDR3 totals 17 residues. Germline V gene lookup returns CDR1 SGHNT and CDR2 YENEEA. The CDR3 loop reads CASSLDLEASGSHEQFF. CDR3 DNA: TGTGCCAGCAGCTTAGATCTTGAGGCTAGCGGGAGCCATGAGCAGTTCTTC.

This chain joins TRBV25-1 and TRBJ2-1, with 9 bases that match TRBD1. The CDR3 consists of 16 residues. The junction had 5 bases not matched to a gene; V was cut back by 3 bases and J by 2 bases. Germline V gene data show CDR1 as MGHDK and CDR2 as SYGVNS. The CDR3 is CASSEPDRGAYNEQFF. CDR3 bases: TGTGCCAGCAGTGAGCCCGACAGGGGGGCCTACAATGAGCAGTTCTTC.

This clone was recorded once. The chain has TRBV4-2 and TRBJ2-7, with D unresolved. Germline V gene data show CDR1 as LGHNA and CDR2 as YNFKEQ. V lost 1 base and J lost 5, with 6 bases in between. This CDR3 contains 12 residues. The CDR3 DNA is TGTGCCAGCAGCCAAGGTCCCGACGAGCAGTACTTC. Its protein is CASSQGPDEQYF.

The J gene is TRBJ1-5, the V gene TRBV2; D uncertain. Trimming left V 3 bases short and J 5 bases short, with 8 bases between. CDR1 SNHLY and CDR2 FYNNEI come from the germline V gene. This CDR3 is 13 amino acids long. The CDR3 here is CASSDTPDQPQHF. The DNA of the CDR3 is TGTGCCAGCAGTGATACCCCGGATCAGCCCCAGCATTTT.

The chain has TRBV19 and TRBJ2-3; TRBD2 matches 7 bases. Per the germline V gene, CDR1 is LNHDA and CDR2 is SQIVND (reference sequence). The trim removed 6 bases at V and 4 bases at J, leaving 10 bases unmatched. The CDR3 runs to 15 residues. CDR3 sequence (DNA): TGTGCCAGTAGCCGAGTGGCGGGAGCGCCAGATACGCAGTATTTT. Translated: CASSRVAGAPDTQYF.

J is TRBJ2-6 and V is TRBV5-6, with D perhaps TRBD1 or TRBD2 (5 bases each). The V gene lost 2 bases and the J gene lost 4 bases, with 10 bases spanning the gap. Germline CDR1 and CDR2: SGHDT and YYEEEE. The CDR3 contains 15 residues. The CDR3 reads CASSFPGTGANVLTF. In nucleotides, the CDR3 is TGTGCCAGCAGCTTTCCGGGGACCGGGGCCAACGTCCTGACTTTC.

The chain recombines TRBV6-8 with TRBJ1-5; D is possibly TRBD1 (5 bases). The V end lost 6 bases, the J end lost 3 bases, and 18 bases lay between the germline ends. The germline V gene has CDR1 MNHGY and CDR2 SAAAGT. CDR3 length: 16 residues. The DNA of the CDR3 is TGTGCCAGCAGCCTGCCAGAACGGGGCTACAATCAGCCCCAGCATTTT. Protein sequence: CASSLPERGYNQPQHF.

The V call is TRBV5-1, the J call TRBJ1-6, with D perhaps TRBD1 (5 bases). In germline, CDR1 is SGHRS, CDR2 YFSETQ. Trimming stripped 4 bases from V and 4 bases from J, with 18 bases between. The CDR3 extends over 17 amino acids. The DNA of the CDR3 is TGCGCCAGCAGCCCCCAGGCGCAGGGTCGGTATAATTCACCCCTCCACTTT. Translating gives CASSPQAQGRYNSPLHF.

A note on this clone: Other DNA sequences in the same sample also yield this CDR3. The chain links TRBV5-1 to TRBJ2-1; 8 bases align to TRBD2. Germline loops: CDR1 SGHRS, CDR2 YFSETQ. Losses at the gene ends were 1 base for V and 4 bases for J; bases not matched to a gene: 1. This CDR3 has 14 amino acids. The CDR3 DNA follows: TGCGCCAGCAGCTTGAGCGGGAGTTACAATGAGCAGTTCTTC. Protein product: CASSLSGSYNEQFF.

The DNA for the CDR3 is TGTGCCAGCAGCTTTGGAAGCGGAGGGGGCACAGATACGCAGTATTTT. Residues: CASSFGSGGGTDTQYF. The rearrangement links TRBV7-6 to TRBJ2-3, with D possibly being TRBD2 (6 bases). CDR1 is SGHVS and CDR2 is FNYEAQ in the germline V gene. Trimming left V 3 bases short and J 1 base short, with 14 bases between. There are 16 residues in the CDR3.

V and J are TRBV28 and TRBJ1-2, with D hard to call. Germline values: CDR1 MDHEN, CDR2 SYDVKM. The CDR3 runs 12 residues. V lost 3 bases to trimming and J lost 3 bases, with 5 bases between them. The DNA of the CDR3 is TGTGCCAGCAGTTTCGGGTACTATGGCTACACCTTC. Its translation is CASSFGYYGYTF.

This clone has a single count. The CDR3 here is CAWSVGQATSTDTQYF. The CDR3 DNA is TGTGCCTGGAGTGTAGGACAGGCTACTAGCACAGATACGCAGTATTTT. The genes are TRBV30 and TRBJ2-3; 7 bases line up with TRBD1. The CDR3 contains 16 residues. The V and J ends lost 0 bases and 0 bases, in that order; junction bases with no gene match: 6. Germline V gene data show CDR1 as GTSNPN and CDR2 as SVGIG (reference sequence).

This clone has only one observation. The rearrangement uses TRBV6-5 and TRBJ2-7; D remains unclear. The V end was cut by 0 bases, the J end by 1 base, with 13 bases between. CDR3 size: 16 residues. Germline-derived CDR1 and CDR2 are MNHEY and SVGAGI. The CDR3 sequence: CASSYSFSTSSYEQYF. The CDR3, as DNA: TGTGCCAGCAGTTACTCGTTCAGTACGAGTTCCTACGAGCAGTACTTC.